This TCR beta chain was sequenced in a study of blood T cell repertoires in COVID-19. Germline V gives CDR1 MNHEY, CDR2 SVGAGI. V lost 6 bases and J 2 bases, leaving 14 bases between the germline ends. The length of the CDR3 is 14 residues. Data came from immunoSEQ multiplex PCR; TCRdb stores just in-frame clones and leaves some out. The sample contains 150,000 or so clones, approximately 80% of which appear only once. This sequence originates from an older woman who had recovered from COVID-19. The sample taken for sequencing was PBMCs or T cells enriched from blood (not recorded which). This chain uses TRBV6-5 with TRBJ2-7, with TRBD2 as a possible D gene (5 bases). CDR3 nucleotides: TGTGCCAGCAGCGCCGGACTTCGGGCCTACGAGCAGTACTTC. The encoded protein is CASSAGLRAYEQYF.